This T cell receptor (beta chain) originates from a study of cytomegalovirus exposure and HLA in healthy donors. Turning to the study itself: The Caucasian-associated ancestry cluster held roughly 84% of some 420 genotyped donors.

Worth noting for this clone: The same CDR3 is also encoded by other DNA sequences in this sample.

V was cut by 4 bases and J by 2 bases, with 12 bases left in between. Germline CDR1 is MDHEN and CDR2 is SYDVKM. The CDR3 loop spans 15 amino acids. 60 Vbeta and 13 Jbeta primers were used in PCR. Method: immunoSEQ multiplex PCR; TCRdb's copy keeps in-frame clones and lacks some. The data contain over 250,000 clones, roughly 70% of them singletons. The chain employs TRBV28 and TRBJ1-5, with D maybe TRBD1 (6 bases). Sequencing was carried out using PBMCs. The receptor was derived from a female donor in good health and CMV-seronegative. CDR3 loop: CASSSGGEGNQPQHF. DNA of the CDR3: TGTGCCAGCAGTTCGGGGGGCGAGGGCAATCAGCCCCAGCATTTT.